The 2 T cell receptor beta chains presented below share a single source sample, sequenced in a study of response to subunit inactivated influenza vaccine. MiXCR, run by TCRdb on the RT-PCR reads, gives a single entry per CDR3 protein. The sample includes a few hundred thousand distinct CDR3 sequences, about a fifth of them seen just once. This specimen was PBMCs from blood, taken roughly 20 months after vaccination. These receptors originate from a man aged 45 to 70 who received an inactivated influenza vaccine.

This clonotype appeared a few times. The CDR3 is CASSVQVGEQFF. DNA for the CDR3: TGTGCCAGCAGTGTCCAAGTCGGTGAGCAGTTCTTC. V and J are TRBV2 and TRBJ2-1; D ambiguous. This CDR3 is 12 amino acids long. Trimming removed 4 bases from V and 9 bases from J, with 10 bases in between. CDR1 is SNHLY, CDR2 FYNNEI, per germline. The variable domain in full, completed from reference TRBV2 and TRBJ2-1, reads EPEVTQTPSHQVTQMGQEVILRCVPISNHLYFYWYRQILGQKVEFLVSFYNNEISEKSEIFDDQFSVERPDGSNFTLKIRSTKLEDSAMYFCASSVQVGEQFFGPGTRLTVL.

This rearrangement joins TRBV7-2 to TRBJ2-2; no reliable D call. The CDR3 is 16 amino acids. Trimming stripped 4 bases from V and 0 bases from J, with 12 bases between. Germline V gene lookup returns CDR1 SGHTA and CDR2 FQGNSA. The DNA of the CDR3 is TGTGCCAGCAGCTCCTCAGGTCTCGCGAACACCGGGGAGCTGTTTTTT. Encoded protein: CASSSSGLANTGELFF.